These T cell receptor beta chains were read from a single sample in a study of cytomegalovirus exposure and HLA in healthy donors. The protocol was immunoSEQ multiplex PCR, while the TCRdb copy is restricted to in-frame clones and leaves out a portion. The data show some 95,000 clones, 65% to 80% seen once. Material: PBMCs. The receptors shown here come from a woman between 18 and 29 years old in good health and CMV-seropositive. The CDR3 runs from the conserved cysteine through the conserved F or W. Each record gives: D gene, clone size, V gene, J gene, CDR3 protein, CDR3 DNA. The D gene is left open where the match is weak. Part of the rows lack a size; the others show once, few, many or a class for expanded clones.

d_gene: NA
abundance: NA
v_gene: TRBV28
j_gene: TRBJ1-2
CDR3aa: CASSLPGGGTGFETF
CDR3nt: TGTGCCAGCAGCCTCCCGGGGGGAGGGACTGGTTTCGAAACCTTC

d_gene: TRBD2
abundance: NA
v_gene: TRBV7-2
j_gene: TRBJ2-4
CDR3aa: CASSGSSGIKNIQYF
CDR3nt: TGTGCCAGCAGCGGCTCTAGCGGTATAAAAAACATTCAGTACTTC

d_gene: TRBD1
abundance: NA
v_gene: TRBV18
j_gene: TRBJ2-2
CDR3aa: CASSSLGQGPPNTGELFF
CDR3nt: TGTGCCAGCTCAAGCCTAGGACAGGGGCCGCCGAACACCGGGGAGCTGTTTTTT

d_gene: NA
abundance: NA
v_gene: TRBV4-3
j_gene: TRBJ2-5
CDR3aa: CASSQDSGIRGKETQYF
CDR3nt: TGCGCCAGCAGCCAAGATTCCGGAATTCGGGGAAAAGAGACCCAGTACTTC

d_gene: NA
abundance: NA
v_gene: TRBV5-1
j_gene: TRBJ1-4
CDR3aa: CASSLALTNEKLFF
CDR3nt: TGCGCCAGCAGCTTGGCTTTAACTAATGAAAAACTGTTTTTT

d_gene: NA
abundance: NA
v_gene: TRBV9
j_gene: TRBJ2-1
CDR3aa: CASSVSTNLYNEQFF
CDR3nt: TGTGCCAGCAGCGTTTCTACTAATTTATACAATGAGCAGTTCTTC

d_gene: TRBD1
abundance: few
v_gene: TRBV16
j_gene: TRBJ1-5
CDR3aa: CASSPTGTQPQHF
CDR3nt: TGTGCCAGCAGCCCGACAGGGACTCAGCCCCAGCATTTT

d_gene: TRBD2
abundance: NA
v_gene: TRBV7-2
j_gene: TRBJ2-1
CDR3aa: CASSSFRGGTGNEQFF
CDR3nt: TGTGCCAGCAGCTCCTTTCGGGGGGGGACTGGCAATGAGCAGTTCTTC

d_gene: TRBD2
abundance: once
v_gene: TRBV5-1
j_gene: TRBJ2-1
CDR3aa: CASSLLAGGGEQFF
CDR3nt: TGCGCCAGCAGCTTACTAGCGGGAGGTGGTGAGCAGTTCTTC

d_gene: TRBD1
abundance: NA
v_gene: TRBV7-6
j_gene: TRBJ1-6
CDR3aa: CASSETGSNNSPLHF
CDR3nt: TGTGCCAGCAGCGAGACAGGGTCTAATAATTCACCCCTCCACTTT

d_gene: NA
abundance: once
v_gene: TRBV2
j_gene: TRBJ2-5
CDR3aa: CASRLTRAIETQYF
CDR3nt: TGTGCCAGCAGGTTGACTAGGGCAATAGAGACCCAGTACTTC